This T cell receptor (beta chain) was obtained from a study of patients and donors after allogeneic stem cell transplantation. From the RT-PCR reads, TCRdb called clonotypes with MiXCR, one entry per CDR3 protein. The repertoire has about 40,000 distinct CDR3 sequences, more than 30% of them found once; the top ten carry 72%. Only a few counts were recorded for this clonotype. Germline assignment: CDR1 SQVTM and CDR2 ANQGSEA. Trimming removed 0 bases from V and 8 bases from J, with 13 bases in between. CDR3 length: 13 residues. Sequencing was performed on blood, either unsorted or a sorted T cell fraction (not recorded which). V usage is TRBV29-1 and J usage is TRBJ1-2; D is possibly TRBD1 (5 bases). This sequence was found in a human donor who was either an allogeneic HSCT recipient or a stem cell or donor lymphocyte infusion donor (not recorded which). It is not recorded whose cells these are; they may come from a transplant donor. CDR3 nucleotide sequence: TGCAGCGTTGAAGACCCAGGGAGAGGAGGCTACACCTTC. Protein product: CSVEDPGRGGYTF.